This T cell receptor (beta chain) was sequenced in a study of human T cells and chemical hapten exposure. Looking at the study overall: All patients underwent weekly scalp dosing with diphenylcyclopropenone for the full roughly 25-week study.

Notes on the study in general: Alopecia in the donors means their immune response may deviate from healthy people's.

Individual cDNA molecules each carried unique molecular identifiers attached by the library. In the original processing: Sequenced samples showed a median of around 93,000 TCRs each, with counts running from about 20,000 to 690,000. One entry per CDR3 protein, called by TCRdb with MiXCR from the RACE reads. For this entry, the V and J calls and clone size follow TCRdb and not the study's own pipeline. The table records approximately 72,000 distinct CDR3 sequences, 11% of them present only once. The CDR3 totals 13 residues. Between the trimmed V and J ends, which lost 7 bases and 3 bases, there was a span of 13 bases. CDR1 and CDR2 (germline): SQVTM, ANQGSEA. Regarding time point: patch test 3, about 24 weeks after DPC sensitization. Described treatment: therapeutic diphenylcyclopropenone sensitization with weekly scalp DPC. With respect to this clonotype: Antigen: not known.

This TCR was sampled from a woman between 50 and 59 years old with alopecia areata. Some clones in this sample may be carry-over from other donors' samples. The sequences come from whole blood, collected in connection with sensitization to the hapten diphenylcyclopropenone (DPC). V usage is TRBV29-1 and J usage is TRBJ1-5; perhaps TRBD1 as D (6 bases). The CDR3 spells CSASDSVNQPQHF. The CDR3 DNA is TGCAGCGCATCGGACAGCGTCAATCAGCCCCAGCATTTT.